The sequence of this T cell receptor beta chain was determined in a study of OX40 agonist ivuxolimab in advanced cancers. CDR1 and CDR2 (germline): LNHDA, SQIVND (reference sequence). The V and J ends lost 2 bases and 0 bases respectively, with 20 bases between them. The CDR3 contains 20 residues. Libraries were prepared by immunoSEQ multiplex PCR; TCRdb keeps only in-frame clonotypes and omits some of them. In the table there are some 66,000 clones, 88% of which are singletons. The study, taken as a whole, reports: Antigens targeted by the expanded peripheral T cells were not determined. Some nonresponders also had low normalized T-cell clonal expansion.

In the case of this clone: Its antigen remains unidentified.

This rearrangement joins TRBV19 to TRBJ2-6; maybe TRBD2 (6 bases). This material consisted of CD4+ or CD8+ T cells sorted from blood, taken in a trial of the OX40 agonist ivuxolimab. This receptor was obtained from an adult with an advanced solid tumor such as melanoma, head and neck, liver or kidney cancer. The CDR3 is CASSIMGDSLYGSGANVLTF. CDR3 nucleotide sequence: TGTGCCAGTAGTATAATGGGGGACTCTCTCTACGGCTCTGGGGCCAACGTCCTGACTTTC.